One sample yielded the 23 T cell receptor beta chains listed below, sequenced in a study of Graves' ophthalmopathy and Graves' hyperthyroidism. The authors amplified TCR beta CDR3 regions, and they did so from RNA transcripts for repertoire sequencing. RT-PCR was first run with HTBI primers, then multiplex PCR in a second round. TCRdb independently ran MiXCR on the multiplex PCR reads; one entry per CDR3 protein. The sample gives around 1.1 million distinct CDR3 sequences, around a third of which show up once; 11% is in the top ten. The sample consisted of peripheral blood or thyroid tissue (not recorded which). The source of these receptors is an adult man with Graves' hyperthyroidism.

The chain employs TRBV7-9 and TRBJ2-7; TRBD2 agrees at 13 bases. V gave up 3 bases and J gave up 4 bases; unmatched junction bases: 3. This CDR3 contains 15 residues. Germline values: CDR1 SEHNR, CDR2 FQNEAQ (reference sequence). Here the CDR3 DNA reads TGTGCCAGCAGCTTCGGGACTAGCGGGATATACGAGCAGTACTTC. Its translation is CASSFGTSGIYEQYF.

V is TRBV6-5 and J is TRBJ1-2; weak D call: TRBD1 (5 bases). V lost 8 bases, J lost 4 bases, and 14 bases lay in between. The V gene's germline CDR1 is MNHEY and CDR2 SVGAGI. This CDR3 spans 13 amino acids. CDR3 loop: CASRRGVVYGYTF. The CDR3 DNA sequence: TGTGCCAGCCGCCGAGGGGTCGTCTATGGCTACACCTTC.

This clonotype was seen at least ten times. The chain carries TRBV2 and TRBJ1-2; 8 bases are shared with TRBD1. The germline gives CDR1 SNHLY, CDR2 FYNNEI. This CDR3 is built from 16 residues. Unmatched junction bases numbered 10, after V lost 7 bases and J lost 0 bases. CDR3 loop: CASIEQGAAANYGYTF. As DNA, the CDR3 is TGTGCCAGCATCGAGCAGGGGGCGGCCGCTAACTATGGCTACACCTTC.

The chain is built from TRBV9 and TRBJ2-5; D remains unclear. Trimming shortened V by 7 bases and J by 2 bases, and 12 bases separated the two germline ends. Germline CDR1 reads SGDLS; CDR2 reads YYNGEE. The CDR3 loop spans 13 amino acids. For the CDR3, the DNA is TGTGCCAGCTCACCAGAGCTACAAGAGACCCAGTACTTC. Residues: CASSPELQETQYF.

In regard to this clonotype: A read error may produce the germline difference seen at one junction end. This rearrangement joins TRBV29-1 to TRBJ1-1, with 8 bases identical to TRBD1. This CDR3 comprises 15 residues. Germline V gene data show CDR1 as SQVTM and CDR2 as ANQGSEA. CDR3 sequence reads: CSVLETGAYNTEAFF. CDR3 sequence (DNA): TGCAGCGTCCTCGAGACAGGGGCGTATAACACTGAAGCCTTCTTT. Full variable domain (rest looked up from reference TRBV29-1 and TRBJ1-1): SAVISQKPSRDICQRGTSLTIQCQVDSQVTMMFWYRQQPGQSLTLIATANQGSEATYESGFVIDKFPISRPNLTFSTLTVSNMSPEDSSIYLCSVLETGAYNTEAFFGQGTRLTVV.

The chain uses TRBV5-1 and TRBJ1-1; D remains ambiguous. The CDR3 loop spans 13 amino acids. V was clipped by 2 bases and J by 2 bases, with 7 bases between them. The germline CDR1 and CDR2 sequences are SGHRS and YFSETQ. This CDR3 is CASSFMANTEAFF. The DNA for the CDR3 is TGCGCCAGCAGCTTCATGGCTAACACTGAAGCTTTCTTT.

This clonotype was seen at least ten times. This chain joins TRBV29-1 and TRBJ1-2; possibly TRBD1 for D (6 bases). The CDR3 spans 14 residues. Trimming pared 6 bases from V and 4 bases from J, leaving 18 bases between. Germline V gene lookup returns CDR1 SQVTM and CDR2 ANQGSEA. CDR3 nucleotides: TGCAGCGTCTCAACAGGGTCCATTTCCTATGGCTACACCTTC. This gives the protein CSVSTGSISYGYTF.

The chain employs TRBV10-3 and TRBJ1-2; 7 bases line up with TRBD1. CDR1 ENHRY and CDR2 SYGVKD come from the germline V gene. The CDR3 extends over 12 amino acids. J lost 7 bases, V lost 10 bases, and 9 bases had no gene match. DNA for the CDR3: TGTGCCAGCAGACAGGGTTGGAGTGGCTACACCTTC. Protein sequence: CASRQGWSGYTF.

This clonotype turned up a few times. The CDR3 is CASGPDVETQYF. In nucleotides, the CDR3 is TGTGCTAGTGGCCCCGATGTGGAGACCCAGTACTTC. The chain couples TRBV12-5 to TRBJ2-5; the D is unclear. V gave up 6 bases and J gave up 5 bases, with 10 bases separating them. Germline lookup yields CDR1 LGHNT and CDR2 FRNRAP. The CDR3 consists of 12 residues.

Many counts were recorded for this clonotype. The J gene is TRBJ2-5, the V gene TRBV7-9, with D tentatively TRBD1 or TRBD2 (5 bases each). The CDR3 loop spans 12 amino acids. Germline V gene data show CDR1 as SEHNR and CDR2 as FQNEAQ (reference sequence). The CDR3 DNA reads TGTGCTATGGGACGGCCCAGGGAGACCCAGTACTTC. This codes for CAMGRPRETQYF.

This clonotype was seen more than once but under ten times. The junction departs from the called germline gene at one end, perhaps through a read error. The CDR3 loop reads CASSQEGGGLGSGANVLTF. The CDR3 DNA is TGCGCCAGCAGCCAAGAAGGGGGGGGCCTGGGCTCTGGGGCCAACGTCCTGACTTTC. The J gene is TRBJ2-6, the V gene TRBV7-3; tentatively, D is TRBD2 (7 bases). The CDR3 loop spans 19 amino acids. CDR1 is SGHTA, CDR2 FQGTGA, per germline.

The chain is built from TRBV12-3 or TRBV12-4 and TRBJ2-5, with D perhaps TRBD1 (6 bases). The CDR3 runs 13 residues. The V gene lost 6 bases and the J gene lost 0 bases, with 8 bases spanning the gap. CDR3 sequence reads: CASSGQNQETQYF. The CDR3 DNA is TGTGCCAGCAGCGGACAGAACCAAGAGACCCAGTACTTC.

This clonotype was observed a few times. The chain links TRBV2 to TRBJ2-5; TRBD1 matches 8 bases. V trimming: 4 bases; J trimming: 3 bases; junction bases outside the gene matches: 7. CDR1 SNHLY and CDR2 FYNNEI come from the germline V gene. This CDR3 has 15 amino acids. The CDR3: CASSGMTGAEETQYF. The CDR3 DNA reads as TGTGCCAGCAGTGGGATGACAGGGGCTGAAGAGACCCAGTACTTC.

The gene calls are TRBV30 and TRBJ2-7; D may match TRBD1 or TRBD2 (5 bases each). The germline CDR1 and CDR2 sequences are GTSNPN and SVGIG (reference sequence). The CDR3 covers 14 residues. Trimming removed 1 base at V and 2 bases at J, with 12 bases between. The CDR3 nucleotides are TGTGCCTGGAGTGAAGGACGGGGCACCTACGAGCAGTACTTC. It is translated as CAWSEGRGTYEQYF.

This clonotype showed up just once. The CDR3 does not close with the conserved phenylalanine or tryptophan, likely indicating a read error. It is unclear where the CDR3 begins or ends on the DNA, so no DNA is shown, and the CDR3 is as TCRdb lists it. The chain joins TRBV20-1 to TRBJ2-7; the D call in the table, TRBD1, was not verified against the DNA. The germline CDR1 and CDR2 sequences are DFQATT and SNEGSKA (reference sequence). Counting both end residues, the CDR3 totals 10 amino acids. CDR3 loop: CSARDGTVVY.

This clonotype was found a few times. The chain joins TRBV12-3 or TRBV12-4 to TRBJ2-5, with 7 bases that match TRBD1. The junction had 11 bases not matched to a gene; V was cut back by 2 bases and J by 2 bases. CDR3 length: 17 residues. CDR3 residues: CASSLRPPGTAQETQYF. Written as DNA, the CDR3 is TGTGCCAGCAGTTTAAGGCCCCCAGGGACAGCACAAGAGACCCAGTACTTC.

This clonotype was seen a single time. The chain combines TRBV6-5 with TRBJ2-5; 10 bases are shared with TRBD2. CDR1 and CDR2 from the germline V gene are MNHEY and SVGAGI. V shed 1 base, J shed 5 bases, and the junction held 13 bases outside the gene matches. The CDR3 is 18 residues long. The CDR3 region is CASSYFSASGRGRETQYF. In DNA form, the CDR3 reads TGTGCCAGCAGTTACTTTTCGGCTAGCGGGAGAGGTCGGGAGACCCAGTACTTC.

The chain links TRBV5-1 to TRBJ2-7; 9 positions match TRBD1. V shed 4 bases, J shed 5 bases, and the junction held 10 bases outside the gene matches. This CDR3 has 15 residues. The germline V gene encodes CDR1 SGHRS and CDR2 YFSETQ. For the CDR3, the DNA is TGCGCCAGCAGCGTGCCGGGACAGGGTCTAGACGAGCAGTACTTC. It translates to CASSVPGQGLDEQYF.

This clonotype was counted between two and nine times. The CDR3 sequence is CASSPRENYGYTF. CDR3 nucleotides: TGTGCCAGCAGCCCACGGGAAAACTATGGCTACACCTTC. This sequence joins TRBV3-1 and TRBJ1-2; D gene ambiguous. The V gene's germline CDR1 is LGHDT and CDR2 YNNKEL (reference sequence). With 4 bases removed from V and 2 bases from J, the gap between germline ends came to 8 bases. The CDR3 contains 13 residues.

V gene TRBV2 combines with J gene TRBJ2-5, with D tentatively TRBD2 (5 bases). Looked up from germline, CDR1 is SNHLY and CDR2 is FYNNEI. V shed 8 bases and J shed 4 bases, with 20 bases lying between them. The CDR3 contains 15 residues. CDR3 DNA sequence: TGTGCCAGCGGGAAGAGGGCGGAGACTCGAGAGACCCAGTACTTC. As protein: CASGKRAETRETQYF.

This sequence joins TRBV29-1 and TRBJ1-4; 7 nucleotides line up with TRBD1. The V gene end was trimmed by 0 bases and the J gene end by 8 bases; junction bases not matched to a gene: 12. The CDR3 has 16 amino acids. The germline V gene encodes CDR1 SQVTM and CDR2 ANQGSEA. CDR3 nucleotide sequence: TGCAGCGTTGAAGACAGCGTGACAGGGAGTGTGGAAAAACTGTTTTTT. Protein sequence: CSVEDSVTGSVEKLFF.

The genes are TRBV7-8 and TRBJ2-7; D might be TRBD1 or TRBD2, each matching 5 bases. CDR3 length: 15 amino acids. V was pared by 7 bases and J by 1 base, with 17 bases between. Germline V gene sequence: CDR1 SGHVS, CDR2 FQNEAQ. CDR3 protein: CASTPGAEGSYEQYF. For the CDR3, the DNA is TGTGCCAGCACCCCCGGGGCCGAGGGGTCCTACGAGCAGTACTTC.

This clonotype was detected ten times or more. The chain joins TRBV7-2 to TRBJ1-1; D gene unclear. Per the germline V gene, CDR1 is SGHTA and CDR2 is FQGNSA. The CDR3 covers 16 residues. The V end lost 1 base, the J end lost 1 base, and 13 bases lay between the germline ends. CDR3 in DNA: TGTGCCAGCAGCTTAGGGGGAGTGTCTAAGAACACTGAAGCTTTCTTT. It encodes CASSLGGVSKNTEAFF.